This TCR beta chain is from a study of CD8 T cells in Susac syndrome. Broader study findings: It was acknowledged by the study that relatively few individuals were included in its TCR sequencing and HLA analysis.

The RNA, roughly 0.45 to 1 ug, was put through reverse transcription using random hexamers. The method of amplification for TCR beta CDR3 was immunoSEQ multiplex PCR, covering 54 Vbeta and 13 Jbeta. Using its own MiXCR run on the immunoSEQ multiplex PCR reads, TCRdb lists one record per CDR3 protein. This sample carries approximately 150,000 distinct CDR3 sequences, 94% of them seen once, and the ten largest clones take around 0.093%. TCR beta from blood CD8+ and CD4+ T cells was sequenced. This clonotype was picked up one time. Its matching antigen is unknown. The receptor's source is a human donor with multiple sclerosis. Material for sequencing was CD4+ T cells from PBMCs.

This chain's CDR3 is CASSVEVTANTEAFF. CDR3 coding DNA: TGTGCCAGCAGCGTAGAGGTGACAGCGAACACTGAAGCTTTCTTT. V is TRBV9 and J is TRBJ1-1; D may be TRBD1 (5 bases). With 0 bases removed from V and 1 base from J, the gap between germline ends came to 10 bases. CDR3 length: 15 residues. Looked up from germline, CDR1 is SGDLS and CDR2 is YYNGEE.